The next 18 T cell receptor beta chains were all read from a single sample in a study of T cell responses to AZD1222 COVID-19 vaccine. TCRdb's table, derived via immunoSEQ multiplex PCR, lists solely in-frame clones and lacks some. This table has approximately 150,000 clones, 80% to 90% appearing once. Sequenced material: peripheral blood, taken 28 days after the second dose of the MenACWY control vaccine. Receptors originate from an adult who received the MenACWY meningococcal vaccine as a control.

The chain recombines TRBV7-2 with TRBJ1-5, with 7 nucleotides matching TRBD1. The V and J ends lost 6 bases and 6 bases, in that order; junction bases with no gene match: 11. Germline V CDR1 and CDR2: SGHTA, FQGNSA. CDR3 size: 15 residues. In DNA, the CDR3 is TGTGCCAGCAGTCTTAACTGGGACAGTGGTCAGCCCCAGCATTTT. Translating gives CASSLNWDSGQPQHF.

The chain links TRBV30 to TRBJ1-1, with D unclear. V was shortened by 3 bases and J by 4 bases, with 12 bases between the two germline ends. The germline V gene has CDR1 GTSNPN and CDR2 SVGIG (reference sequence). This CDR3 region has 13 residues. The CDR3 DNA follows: TGTGCCTGGAGCCCCATCGTCAGCACTGAAGCTTTCTTT. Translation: CAWSPIVSTEAFF.

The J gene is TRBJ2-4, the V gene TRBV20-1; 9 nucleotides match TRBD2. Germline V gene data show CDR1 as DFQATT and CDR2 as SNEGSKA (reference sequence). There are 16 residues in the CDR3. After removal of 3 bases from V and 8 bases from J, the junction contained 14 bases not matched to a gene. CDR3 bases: TGCAGTGCTAGTTTTGTAGCGGGAGTTCGCCGGGACATTCAGTACTTC. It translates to CSASFVAGVRRDIQYF.

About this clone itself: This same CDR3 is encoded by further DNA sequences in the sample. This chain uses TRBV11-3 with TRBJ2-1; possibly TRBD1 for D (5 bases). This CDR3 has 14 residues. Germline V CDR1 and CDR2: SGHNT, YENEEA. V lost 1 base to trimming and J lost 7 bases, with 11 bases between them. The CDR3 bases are TGTGCCAGCAGCTTAGGGGGCTCGTTGAATGAGCAGTTCTTC. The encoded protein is CASSLGGSLNEQFF.

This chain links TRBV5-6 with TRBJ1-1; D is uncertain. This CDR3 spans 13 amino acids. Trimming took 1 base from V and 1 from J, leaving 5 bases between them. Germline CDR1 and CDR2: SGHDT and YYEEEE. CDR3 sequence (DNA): TGTGCCAGCAGCTTGTTCAAGAACACTGAAGCTTTCTTT. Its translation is CASSLFKNTEAFF.

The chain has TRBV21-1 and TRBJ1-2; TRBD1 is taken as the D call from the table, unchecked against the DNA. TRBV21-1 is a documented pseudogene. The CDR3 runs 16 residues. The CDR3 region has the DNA TGTGCCAGCCTTTCGGACAGGGAAGTTGGGAACTATGGCTACACCTTC. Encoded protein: CASLSDREVGNYGYTF.

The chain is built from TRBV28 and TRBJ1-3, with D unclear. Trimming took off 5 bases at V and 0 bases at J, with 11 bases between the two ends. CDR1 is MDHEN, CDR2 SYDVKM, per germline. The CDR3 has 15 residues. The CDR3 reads CASSRMAISGNTIYF. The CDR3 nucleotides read TGTGCCAGCAGTCGAATGGCGATCTCTGGAAACACCATATATTTT.

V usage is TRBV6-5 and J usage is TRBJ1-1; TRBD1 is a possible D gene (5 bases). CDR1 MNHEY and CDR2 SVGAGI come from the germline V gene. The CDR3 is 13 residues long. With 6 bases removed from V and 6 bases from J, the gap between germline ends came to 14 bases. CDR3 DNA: TGTGCCAGCAGCTGGGGAGGGGAAGCTGAAGCTTTCTTT. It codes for CASSWGGEAEAFF.

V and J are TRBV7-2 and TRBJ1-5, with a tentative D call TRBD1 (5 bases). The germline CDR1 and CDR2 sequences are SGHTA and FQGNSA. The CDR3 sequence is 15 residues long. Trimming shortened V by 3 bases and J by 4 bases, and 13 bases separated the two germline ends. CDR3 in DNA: TGTGCCAGCAGCTTCCAGGGCGGAGAAAATCAGCCCCAGCATTTT. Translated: CASSFQGGENQPQHF.

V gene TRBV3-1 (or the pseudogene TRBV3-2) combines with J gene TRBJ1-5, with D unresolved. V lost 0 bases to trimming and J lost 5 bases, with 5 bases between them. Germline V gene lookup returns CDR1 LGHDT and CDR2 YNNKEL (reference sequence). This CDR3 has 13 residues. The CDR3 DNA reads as TGTGCCAGCAGCCAAGATACGGATCAGCCCCAGCATTTT. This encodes CASSQDTDQPQHF.

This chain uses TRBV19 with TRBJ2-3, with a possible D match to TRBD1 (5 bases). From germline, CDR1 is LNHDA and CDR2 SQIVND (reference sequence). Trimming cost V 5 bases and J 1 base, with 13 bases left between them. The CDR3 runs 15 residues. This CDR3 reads CASSWTFLGTDTQYF. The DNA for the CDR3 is TGTGCCAGTAGTTGGACATTCTTGGGCACAGATACGCAGTATTTT.

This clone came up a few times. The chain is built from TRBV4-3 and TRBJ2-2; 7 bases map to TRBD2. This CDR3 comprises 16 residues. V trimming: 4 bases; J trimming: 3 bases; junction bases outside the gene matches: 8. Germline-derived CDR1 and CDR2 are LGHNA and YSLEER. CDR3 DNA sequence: TGCGCCAGCAGCCGAGTACCGGCGGGAGACACCGGGGAGCTGTTTTTT. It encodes CASSRVPAGDTGELFF.

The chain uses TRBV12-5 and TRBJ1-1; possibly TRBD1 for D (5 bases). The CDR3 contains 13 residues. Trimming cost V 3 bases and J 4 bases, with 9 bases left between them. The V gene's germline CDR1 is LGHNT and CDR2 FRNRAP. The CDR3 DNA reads TGTGCTAGTGGTTTCTTTGGGGCCACTGAAGCTTTCTTT. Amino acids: CASGFFGATEAFF.

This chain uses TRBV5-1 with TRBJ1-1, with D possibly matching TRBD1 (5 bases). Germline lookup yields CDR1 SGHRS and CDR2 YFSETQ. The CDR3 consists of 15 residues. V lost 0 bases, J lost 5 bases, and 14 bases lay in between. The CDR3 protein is CASSLVSDSGTEAFF. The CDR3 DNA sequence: TGCGCCAGCAGCTTGGTTAGCGACAGTGGAACTGAAGCTTTCTTT.

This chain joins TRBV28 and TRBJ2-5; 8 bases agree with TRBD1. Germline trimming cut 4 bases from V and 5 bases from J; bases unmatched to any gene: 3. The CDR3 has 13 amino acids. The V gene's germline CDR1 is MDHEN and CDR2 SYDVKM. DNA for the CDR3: TGTGCCAGCAGTTCACACAGGGGGGAGACCCAGTACTTC. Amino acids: CASSSHRGETQYF. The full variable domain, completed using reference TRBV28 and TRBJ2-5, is DVKVTQSSRYLVKRTGEKVFLECVQDMDHENMFWYRQDPGLGLRLIYFSYDVKMKEKGDIPEGYSVSREKKERFSLILESASTNQTSMYLCASSSHRGETQYFGPGTRLLVL.

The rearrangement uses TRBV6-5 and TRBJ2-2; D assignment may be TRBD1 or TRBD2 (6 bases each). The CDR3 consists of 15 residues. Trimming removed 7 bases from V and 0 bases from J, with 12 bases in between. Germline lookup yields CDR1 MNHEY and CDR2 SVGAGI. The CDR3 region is CASKGGPTNTGELFF. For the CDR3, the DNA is TGTGCCAGCAAGGGGGGACCTACGAACACCGGGGAGCTGTTTTTT.

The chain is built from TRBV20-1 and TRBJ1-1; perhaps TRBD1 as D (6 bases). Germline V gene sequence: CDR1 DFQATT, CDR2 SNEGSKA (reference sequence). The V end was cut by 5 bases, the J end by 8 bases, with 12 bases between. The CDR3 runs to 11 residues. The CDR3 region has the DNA TGCAGTGCTGAGATTCAGGGGGAAGCTTTCTTT. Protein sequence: CSAEIQGEAFF.

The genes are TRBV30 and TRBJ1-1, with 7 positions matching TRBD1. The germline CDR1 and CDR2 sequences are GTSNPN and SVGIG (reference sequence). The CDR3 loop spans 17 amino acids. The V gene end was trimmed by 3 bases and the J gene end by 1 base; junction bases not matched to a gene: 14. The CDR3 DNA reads TGTGCCTGGAGACAGGAGGGGACCGGGACAGAGAACACTGAAGCTTTCTTT. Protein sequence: CAWRQEGTGTENTEAFF.